What follows is one T cell receptor (beta chain) and its context. Cohort assignment relied on participant-reported clinical history. Recovered status in Cohort 3 required two negative PCRs, clearance, or symptom resolution. The CDR3 has 14 residues. Trimming left V 5 bases short and J 3 bases short, with 13 bases between. Germline V gene lookup returns CDR1 SGHAT and CDR2 FQNNGV. This sample is part of a study of blood T cell repertoires in COVID-19. Background on the study: The United States, Italy and Spain supplied acute and convalescent COVID-19 samples.

As processed by the authors: Amplification with reference gene primers provided the estimates of nucleated cell counts. Sequencing used immunoSEQ multiplex PCR; TCRdb keeps in-frame clones, though not all of them. V, J and clone size derive from that table, while D and trimming were established from the DNA sequence. This table holds over 250,000 clones, around 89% found once. Sequenced input: PBMCs or T cells enriched from blood (not recorded which). The TCR comes from a woman aged 18 to 35 who had recovered from COVID-19. The V and J genes are TRBV11-2 and TRBJ1-2; no clear D. The CDR3 here is CASSPPPGYYGYTF. For the CDR3, the DNA is TGTGCCAGCAGCCCACCTCCAGGATACTATGGCTACACCTTC.